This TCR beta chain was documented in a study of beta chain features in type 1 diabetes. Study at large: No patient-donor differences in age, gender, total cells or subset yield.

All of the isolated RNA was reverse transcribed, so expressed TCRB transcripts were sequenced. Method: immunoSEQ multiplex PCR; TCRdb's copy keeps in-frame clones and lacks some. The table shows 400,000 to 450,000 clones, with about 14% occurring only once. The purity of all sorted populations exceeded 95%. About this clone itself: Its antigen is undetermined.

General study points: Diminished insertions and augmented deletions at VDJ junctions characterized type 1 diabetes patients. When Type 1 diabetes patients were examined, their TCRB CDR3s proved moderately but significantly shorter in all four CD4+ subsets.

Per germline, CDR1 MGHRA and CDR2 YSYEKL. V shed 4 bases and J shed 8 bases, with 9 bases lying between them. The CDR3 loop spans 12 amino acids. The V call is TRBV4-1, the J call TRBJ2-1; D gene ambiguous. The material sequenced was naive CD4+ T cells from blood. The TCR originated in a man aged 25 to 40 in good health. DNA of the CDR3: TGCGCCAGCAGCCCCCGTGGAGATGAGCAGTTCTTC. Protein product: CASSPRGDEQFF.